This T cell receptor (beta chain) was sequenced in a study of OX40 agonist ivuxolimab in advanced cancers. Study-level background: The dose-escalation group included hepatocellular carcinoma, melanoma, renal cell carcinoma and head and neck cancer.

The germline V gene encodes CDR1 GTSNPN and CDR2 SVGIG (reference sequence). Trimming removed 2 bases at V and 9 bases at J, with 5 bases between. The CDR3 is 10 amino acids. Any history of autoimmune disease or systemic immunosuppression disqualified patients. On cycle 4 day 1 and cycle 7 day 1, as well as at baseline, blood was sampled. General study findings and limits: Some patients who did not respond also had low normalized T-cell clonal expansion.

Worth noting for this clone: Antigen unknown.

TCRdb keeps only in-frame clones here, not all; method: immunoSEQ multiplex PCR. The profile shows some 73,000 clones, about 85% of them singletons. The source material was CD4+ or CD8+ T cells sorted from blood, sampled in a trial of the OX40 agonist ivuxolimab. This chain uses TRBV30 with TRBJ2-1, with D hard to call. The TCR was taken from an adult with an advanced solid tumor such as melanoma, head and neck, liver or kidney cancer. DNA for the CDR3: TGTGCCTGGAGTCAACGTGAGCAGTTCTTC. Translated: CAWSQREQFF.